This TCR beta chain stems from a study of blood T cell repertoires in COVID-19. Whole-study context: Samples representing acute and convalescent COVID-19 were sourced from the United States, Italy and Spain.

The CDR3 runs 12 residues. Measured with immunoSEQ multiplex PCR; TCRdb has only the in-frame clones, and not every one. The sample lists 130,000 to 150,000 clones; 80% were seen once. The clonotype comes from a man between 65 and 85 years old who had recovered from COVID-19. The sequencing sample was made of peripheral blood. The chain uses TRBV21-1 and TRBJ2-1; the DNA was not used to check the table's D call, TRBD2. TRBV21-1 is given as a pseudogene. CDR3 sequence reads: CASSKGSREQFF. The CDR3, as DNA: TGTGCCAGCAGCAAAGGGAGTCGTGAGCAGTTCTTC.